This TCR beta chain was profiled in a study of OX40 agonist ivuxolimab in advanced cancers. Broader study findings: The 0.1-3.0 mg/kg partial responders had among the lowest clonal expansion.

V lost 2 bases, J lost 7 bases, and 12 bases lay in between. CDR1 and CDR2 from the germline V gene are MNHEY and SMNVEV (reference sequence). This CDR3 region has 14 residues. Points on this clone: As yet, its antigen is unknown.

Profiled with immunoSEQ multiplex PCR; TCRdb holds only in-frame clones, not every one. The sample records around 70,000 clones, 85% to 95% being singletons. The clonotype originates from an adult with an advanced solid tumor such as melanoma, head and neck, liver or kidney cancer. The gene calls are TRBV27 and TRBJ2-1; D is undetermined. Source: CD4+ or CD8+ T cells sorted from blood, taken in a trial of the OX40 agonist ivuxolimab. CDR3 DNA: TGTGCCAGCAGTTTAAGCGTAGGGATAAATGAGCAGTTCTTC. The encoded protein is CASSLSVGINEQFF.